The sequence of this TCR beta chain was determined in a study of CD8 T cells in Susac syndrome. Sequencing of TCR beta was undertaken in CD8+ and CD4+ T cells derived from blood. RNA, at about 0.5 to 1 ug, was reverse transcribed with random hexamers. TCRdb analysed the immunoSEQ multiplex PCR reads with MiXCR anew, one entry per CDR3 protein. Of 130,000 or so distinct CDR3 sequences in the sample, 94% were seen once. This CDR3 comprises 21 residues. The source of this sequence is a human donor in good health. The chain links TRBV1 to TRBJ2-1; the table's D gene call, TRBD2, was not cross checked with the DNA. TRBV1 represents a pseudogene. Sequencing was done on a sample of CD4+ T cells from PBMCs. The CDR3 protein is CTSSHLNRGLAGPISYNEQFF. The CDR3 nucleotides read TGCACCAGCAGCCACCTCAACCGGGGACTAGCGGGACCAATCTCCTACAATGAGCAGTTCTTC.